This TCR beta chain was captured by sequencing in a study of Ad26.COV2.S vaccination and SARS-CoV-2 variants. Study overall: Enrollment placed the donor in the COV1001 Ad26.COV2.S trial arm. Ad26.COV2.S, an intramuscular injection, was given once or twice 56 days apart. General study points: Participants in the vaccine arm had higher spike-specific TCR breadth; placebo recipients had lower.

Profiled with immunoSEQ multiplex PCR; TCRdb holds only in-frame clones, not every one. The table has about 480,000 clones, around 90% seen once. As to this clone: Its antigen is unknown.

Germline V lookup: CDR1 LNHDA, CDR2 SQIVND (reference sequence). Trimming took 5 bases from V and 6 from J, leaving 14 bases between them. CDR3 length: 14 amino acids. Treatment denoted: roughly 18 received Ad26.COV2.S at low or high dose, single or two shots; about 5 received placebo; per-sample allocation not given. The samples were gathered on day 63 after the first injection of vaccine or placebo. This specimen was peripheral blood, taken in a trial of Ad26.COV2.S vaccine versus placebo. This TCR was sampled from a person aged 18 to 65 who received the Ad26.COV2.S COVID-19 vaccine or a placebo. The V call is TRBV19, the J call TRBJ2-1; a weak D match, TRBD2 (6 bases). The CDR3 sequence: CASSLGGAGNEQFF. The CDR3 DNA is TGTGCCAGTAGTCTGGGGGGAGCCGGCAATGAGCAGTTCTTC.